The 5 T cell receptor beta chains below come from one sample, sequenced in a study of blood T cell repertoires in COVID-19. Sequencing was performed with immunoSEQ multiplex PCR; in TCRdb, only in-frame clones are kept and a portion is missing. This table has about 190,000 clones, roughly four fifths appearing once. The sequenced sample was peripheral blood. These receptors were collected from a woman aged 30 to 39 with acute or convalescent COVID-19.

V usage is TRBV14 and J usage is TRBJ1-4; TRBD1 agrees at 9 bases. CDR1 and CDR2 (germline): SGHDN, FVKESK. V was pared by 4 bases and J by 7 bases, with 10 bases of the junction left unmatched. The CDR3 totals 16 residues. CDR3: CASSRTGQGKGEKLFF. As DNA, the CDR3 is TGTGCCAGCAGCCGGACTGGACAGGGGAAGGGTGAAAAACTGTTTTTT.

The chain has TRBV7-2 and TRBJ1-5; D possibly corresponds to TRBD1 (5 bases). The germline V gene encodes CDR1 SGHTA and CDR2 FQGNSA. V lost 3 bases to trimming and J lost 2 bases, with 11 bases between them. The CDR3 runs to 15 residues. The CDR3 bases are TGTGCCAGCAGCTTTAAAGGGGCAGGCAATCAGCCCCAGCATTTT. It is translated as CASSFKGAGNQPQHF. The entire variable domain, with the rest obtained from reference TRBV7-2 and TRBJ1-5, is as follows: GAGVSQSPSNKVTEKGKDVELRCDPISGHTALYWYRQSLGQGLEFLIYFQGNSAPDKSGLPSDRFSAERTGGSVSTLTIQRTQQEDSAVYLCASSFKGAGNQPQHFGDGTRLSIL.

V usage is TRBV4-2 and J usage is TRBJ2-2; D ambiguous. CDR3 size: 15 residues. V was shortened by 0 bases and J by 0 bases, with 5 bases between the two germline ends. Germline lookup yields CDR1 LGHNA and CDR2 YNFKEQ. The CDR3 reads CASSQEGANTGELFF. The CDR3 nucleotides are TGTGCCAGCAGCCAAGAGGGCGCGAACACCGGGGAGCTGTTTTTT.

J is TRBJ1-1 and V is TRBV16; D perhaps matches TRBD1 (5 bases). This CDR3 is built from 15 residues. Trimming removed 0 bases at V and 5 bases at J, with 13 bases between. Germline CDR1 reads KGHSY; CDR2 reads FQNENV. The CDR3 region has the DNA TGTGCCAGCAGCCAATCATCCAGGGTCAGTACTGAAGCTTTCTTT. Encoded protein: CASSQSSRVSTEAFF.

For the CDR3, the DNA is TGTGCCAGCAGCTTATGGGCCACCTATAATTCACCCCTCCACTTT. It specifies CASSLWATYNSPLHF. This sequence joins TRBV7-9 and TRBJ1-6; no clear D. This CDR3 has 15 residues. Germline CDR1 SEHNR, CDR2 FQNEAQ (reference sequence). V was pared by 2 bases and J by 2 bases, with 7 bases between.